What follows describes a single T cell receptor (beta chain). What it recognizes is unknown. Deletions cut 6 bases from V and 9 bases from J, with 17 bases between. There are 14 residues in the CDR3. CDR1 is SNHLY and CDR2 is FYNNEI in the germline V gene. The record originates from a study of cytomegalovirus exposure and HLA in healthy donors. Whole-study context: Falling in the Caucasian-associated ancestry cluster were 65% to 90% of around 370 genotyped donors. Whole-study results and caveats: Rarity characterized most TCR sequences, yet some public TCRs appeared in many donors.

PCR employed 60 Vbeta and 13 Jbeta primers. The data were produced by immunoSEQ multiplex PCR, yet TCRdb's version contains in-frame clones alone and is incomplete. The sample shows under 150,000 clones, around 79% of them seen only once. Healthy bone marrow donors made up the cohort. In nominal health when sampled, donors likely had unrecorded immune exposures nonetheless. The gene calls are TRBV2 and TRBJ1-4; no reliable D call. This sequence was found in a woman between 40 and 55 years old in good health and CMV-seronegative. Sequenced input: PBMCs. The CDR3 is CASSLDGPSKKLFF. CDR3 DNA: TGTGCCAGCAGCCTAGACGGTCCCTCAAAAAAACTGTTTTTT.